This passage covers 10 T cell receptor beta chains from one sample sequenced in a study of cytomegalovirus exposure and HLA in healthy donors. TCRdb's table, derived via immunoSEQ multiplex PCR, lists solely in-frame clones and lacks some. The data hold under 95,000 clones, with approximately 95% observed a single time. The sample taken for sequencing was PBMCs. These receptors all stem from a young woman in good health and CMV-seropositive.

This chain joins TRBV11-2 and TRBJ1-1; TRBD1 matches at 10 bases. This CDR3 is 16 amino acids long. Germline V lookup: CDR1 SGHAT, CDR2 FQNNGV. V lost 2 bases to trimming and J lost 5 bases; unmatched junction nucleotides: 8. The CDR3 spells CASSLRTGGLGTEAFF. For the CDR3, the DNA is TGTGCCAGCAGCTTACGGACAGGGGGGTTAGGGACTGAAGCTTTCTTT.

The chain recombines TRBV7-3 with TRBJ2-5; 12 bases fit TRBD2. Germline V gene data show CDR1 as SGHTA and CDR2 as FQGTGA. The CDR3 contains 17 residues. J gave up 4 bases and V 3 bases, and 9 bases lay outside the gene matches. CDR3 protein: CASSFWGLAGGSETQYF. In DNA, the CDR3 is TGTGCCAGCAGCTTTTGGGGACTAGCGGGCGGATCAGAGACCCAGTACTTC.

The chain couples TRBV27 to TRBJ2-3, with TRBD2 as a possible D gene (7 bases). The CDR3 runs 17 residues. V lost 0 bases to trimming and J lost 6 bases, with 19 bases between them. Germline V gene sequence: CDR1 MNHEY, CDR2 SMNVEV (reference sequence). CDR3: CASSLSSRVGGPDTQYF. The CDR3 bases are TGTGCCAGCAGTTTATCGTCACGGGTGGGGGGGCCCGATACGCAGTATTTT.

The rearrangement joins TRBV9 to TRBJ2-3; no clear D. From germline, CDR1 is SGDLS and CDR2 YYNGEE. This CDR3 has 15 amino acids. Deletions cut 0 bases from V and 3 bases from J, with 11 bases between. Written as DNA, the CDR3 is TGTGCCAGCAGCGTAGGCCCGCTACTAACAGATACGCAGTATTTT. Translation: CASSVGPLLTDTQYF.

The CDR3 reads CASSLQGGGRPQHF. The CDR3, as DNA: TGTGCCAGCAGCTTGCAAGGGGGGGGTAGGCCCCAGCATTTT. The rearrangement joins TRBV5-6 to TRBJ1-5; D might be TRBD1 (6 bases). The germline V and J ends were trimmed by 1 base and 9 bases, with 14 bases remaining between them. Germline loops: CDR1 SGHDT, CDR2 YYEEEE. There are 14 residues in the CDR3.

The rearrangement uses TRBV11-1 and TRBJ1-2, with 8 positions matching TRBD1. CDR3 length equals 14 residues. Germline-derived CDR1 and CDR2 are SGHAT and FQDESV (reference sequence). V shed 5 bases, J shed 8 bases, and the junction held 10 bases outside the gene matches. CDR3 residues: CASSEPGGGKGYTF. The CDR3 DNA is TGTGCCAGCAGCGAGCCAGGGGGCGGGAAAGGCTACACCTTC.

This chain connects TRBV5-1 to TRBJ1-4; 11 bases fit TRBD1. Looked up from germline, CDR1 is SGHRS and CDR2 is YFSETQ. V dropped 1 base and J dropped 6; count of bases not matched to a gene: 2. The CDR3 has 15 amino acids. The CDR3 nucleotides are TGCGCCAGCAGCTTGCGGGACAGGGGGGATGAAAAACTGTTTTTT. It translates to CASSLRDRGDEKLFF.

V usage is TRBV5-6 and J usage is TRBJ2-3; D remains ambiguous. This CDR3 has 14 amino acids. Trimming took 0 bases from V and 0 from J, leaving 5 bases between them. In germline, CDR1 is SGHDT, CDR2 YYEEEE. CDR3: CASSLGLSTDTQYF. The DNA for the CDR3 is TGTGCCAGCAGCTTGGGCCTAAGCACAGATACGCAGTATTTT.

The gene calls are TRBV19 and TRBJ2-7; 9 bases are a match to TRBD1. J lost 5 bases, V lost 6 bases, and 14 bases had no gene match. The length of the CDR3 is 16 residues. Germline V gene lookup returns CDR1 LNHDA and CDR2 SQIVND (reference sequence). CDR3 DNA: TGTGCCAGTAGCTATGATATAGGGGGACAGGGAAACGAGCAGTACTTC. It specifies CASSYDIGGQGNEQYF.

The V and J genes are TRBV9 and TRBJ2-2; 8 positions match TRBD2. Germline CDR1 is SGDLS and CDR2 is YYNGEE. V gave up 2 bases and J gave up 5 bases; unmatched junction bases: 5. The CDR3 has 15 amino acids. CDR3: CASSVVAGLTGELFF. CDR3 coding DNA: TGTGCCAGCAGCGTCGTAGCGGGGTTGACCGGGGAGCTGTTTTTT.